This TCR beta chain is drawn from a study of T cell responses to AZD1222 COVID-19 vaccine. Remarks on this clone: Its antigen is undetermined.

Study observations and caveats: Donor demographics were predominantly white British with a female majority; clonal diversity may be underestimated. Repertoire sampling occurred only after the peak T cell response.

This CDR3 region has 15 residues. Trimming shortened V by 0 bases and J by 8 bases, and 17 bases separated the two germline ends. The germline CDR1 and CDR2 sequences are SGHKS and YYEKEE (reference sequence). Repertoires were generated with immunoSEQ multiplex PCR, while TCRdb's copy carries only in-frame clones and drops some. Of more than 85,000 clones listed, approximately 90% were seen once; the top ten hold around 5%. The sequence came from an adult in good health. The sequences come from peripheral blood, collected on day 0 of AZD1222 vaccination. The rearrangement links TRBV5-5 to TRBJ1-2, with a tentative D call TRBD1 (5 bases). The CDR3 DNA sequence: TGTGCCAGCAGCTTGGGGCCGGGGCGGGAGAGGGGCTACACCTTC. This sequence encodes CASSLGPGRERGYTF.